The T cell receptor beta chain described here comes from a study of CD8 T cells in Susac syndrome. The RNA input was about 0.5 to 1 ug, and it was reverse transcribed with random hexamers. By means of immunoSEQ multiplex PCR, TCR beta CDR3 spanning 54 Vbeta and 13 Jbeta underwent amplification. TCRdb redid the calling of the immunoSEQ multiplex PCR reads with MiXCR, one entry per CDR3 protein. The sample consists of 100,000 to 150,000 distinct CDR3 sequences, around 96% of them appearing once. Sequencing of TCR beta was carried out in blood CD8+ and CD4+ T cells. The Susac syndrome patients fit the recently defined diagnostic criteria for definite or probable disease. TEMRA cells were FACS-enriched and CD8+ and CD4+ T cells negatively isolated. This clonotype was seen only a few times. V shed 6 bases and J 1 base; nucleotides not matched to a gene: 3. The length of the CDR3 is 14 residues. Germline values: CDR1 MNHEY, CDR2 SMNVEV (reference sequence).

The origin of this receptor is a human donor with Susac syndrome. Sequencing used CD8+ T cells from PBMCs. The rearrangement uses TRBV27 and TRBJ2-7, with TRBD1 matching 10 bases. CDR3 sequence reads: CASRPGQGSYEQYF. CDR3 sequence (DNA): TGTGCCAGCAGGCCGGGACAGGGGTCCTACGAGCAGTACTTC.